The next 32 T cell receptor beta chains were all read from a single sample in a study of blood T cells in healthy people across ages. A J-beta primer mix and a sample-barcoded 5' primer were used in a second PCR of about 7 to 12 cycles. TCRdb used MiXCR to reprocess the 5' RACE reads, holding one entry per CDR3 protein. The top ten clones hold approximately 10% of a sample with 1.6 million or so distinct CDR3 sequences, 30% to 40% of them seen once. Sequenced sample: blood. The receptors stem from a woman in her twenties or thirties in good health.

This clonotype was observed a handful of times. The gene calls are TRBV20-1 and TRBJ2-6, with 13 nucleotides matching TRBD2. This CDR3 has 19 residues. The germline V gene has CDR1 DFQATT and CDR2 SNEGSKA (reference sequence). V shed 4 bases, J shed 0 bases, and the junction held 9 bases outside the gene matches. CDR3 in DNA: TGCAGTGCTACCGGACTAGCGGGAGCTTTCTCCTCTGGGGCCAACGTCCTGACTTTC. Encoded protein: CSATGLAGAFSSGANVLTF.

Notes on this clonotype: One end of the junction varies from germline; a read error may be responsible. The chain recombines TRBV15 with TRBJ1-1; 8 bases align to TRBD1. Germline-derived CDR1 and CDR2 are LNHNV and YYDKDF (reference sequence). The CDR3 runs to 17 residues. The CDR3 sequence is CAASVRTPGQEGTEAFF. The CDR3 DNA is TGTGCCGCCAGCGTCCGTACCCCGGGACAGGAGGGGACTGAAGCTTTCTTT.

About this clonotype itself: An end of the junction does not agree with germline; a read error may underlie this. V gene TRBV7-3 combines with J gene TRBJ2-1, with TRBD1 matching over 7 bases. CDR3 length: 14 amino acids. Germline V gene sequence: CDR1 SGHTA, CDR2 FQGTGA. The CDR3 loop reads CAGSPSLGGDERFF. CDR3 sequence (DNA): TGTGCCGGCAGCCCCTCCCTAGGGGGCGATGAGCGGTTCTTC.

The rearrangement uses TRBV7-9 and TRBJ2-3, with TRBD1 identical over 9 bases. The V gene's germline CDR1 is SEHNR and CDR2 FQNEAQ (reference sequence). The CDR3 loop spans 16 amino acids. V gave up 5 bases and J gave up 3 bases; unmatched junction bases: 9. CDR3 sequence (DNA): TGTGCCAGCAGCCAAAGGTCGACAGGGGGGACAGATACGCAGTATTTT. Encoded protein: CASSQRSTGGTDTQYF.

This clonotype appeared a few times. The V call is TRBV7-9, the J call TRBJ1-2; 9 bases agree with TRBD1. The ends lost 5 bases at V and 8 bases at J; junction bases unmatched: 15. This CDR3 contains 16 residues. The germline CDR1 and CDR2 sequences are SEHNR and FQNEAQ (reference sequence). The CDR3 nucleotides read TGTGCCAGCAGCATCGACCCGGGGGGACAGGGTCGGGGCTACACCTTC. It encodes CASSIDPGGQGRGYTF.

The chain couples TRBV27 to TRBJ2-7, with 8 bases lining up with TRBD1. In germline, CDR1 is MNHEY, CDR2 SMNVEV (reference sequence). The trim removed 4 bases at V and 1 base at J, leaving 6 bases unmatched. The CDR3 consists of 15 residues. The CDR3 nucleotides are TGTGCCAGCAGTTCTCCTTGGACAGGGTCCTACGAGCAGTACTTC. It yields the protein CASSSPWTGSYEQYF.

As for this clonotype: Being one base from a much bigger clone, this may be a read error. The chain is built from TRBV6-2 or TRBV6-3 and TRBJ2-7; 8 bases match TRBD1. This CDR3 has 16 amino acids. Germline V CDR1 and CDR2: MNHEY, SVGEGT. The CDR3 coding sequence is TGTGCCGGCAGTGATACCGGGACAGGCTTCTCCTACGAGCAGTACTTC. Protein product: CAGSDTGTGFSYEQYF.

This chain connects TRBV6-1 to TRBJ2-3, with 8 positions matching TRBD1. The CDR3 sequence is 14 residues long. V shed 8 bases and J 3 bases; nucleotides not matched to a gene: 7. Germline loops: CDR1 MNHNS, CDR2 SASEGT. CDR3 amino acids: CASLRTGLTDTQYF. The CDR3, as DNA: TGTGCCAGCCTCAGGACAGGGCTGACAGATACGCAGTATTTT.

The chain uses TRBV14 and TRBJ2-3, with D possibly matching TRBD1 (7 bases). V was shortened by 6 bases and J by 3 bases, with 16 bases between the two germline ends. The CDR3 has 15 residues. Germline CDR1 SGHDN, CDR2 FVKESK. The CDR3 region has the DNA TGTGCCAGCAGTCTGACAGGGAGGACAACAGATACGCAGTATTTT. Translating it yields CASSLTGRTTDTQYF.

Only a few counts were recorded for this clonotype. The chain carries TRBV12-3 or TRBV12-4 and TRBJ2-7; no firm D call. The CDR3 is 14 amino acids. The V and J ends lost 3 bases and 2 bases respectively, with 11 bases between them. CDR3 protein: CASSLWQVPYEQYF. The CDR3 region has the DNA TGTGCCAGCAGTTTGTGGCAGGTCCCCTACGAGCAGTACTTC.

CDR3 DNA sequence: TGCGCCAGCAGCTTGCTGACAGGGAATCTAGCGGGAGATCTCGAGCAGTACTTC. This gives the protein CASSLLTGNLAGDLEQYF. The genes are TRBV5-1 and TRBJ2-7; 10 bases are shared with TRBD2. The germline V gene encodes CDR1 SGHRS and CDR2 YFSETQ. V shed 1 base and J 6 bases; nucleotides not matched to a gene: 16. The CDR3 contains 18 residues.

The V and J genes are TRBV2 and TRBJ1-2; no firm D call. The V gene lost 11 bases and the J gene lost 2 bases, with 12 bases spanning the gap. The CDR3 sequence is 12 residues long. CDR1 and CDR2 from the germline V gene are SNHLY and FYNNEI. As DNA, the CDR3 is TGTGCCGCCGAAGGGCGGAACTATGGCTACACCTTC. Translation: CAAEGRNYGYTF.

This rearrangement joins TRBV7-9 to TRBJ1-2; D gene unclear. The V end was cut by 7 bases, the J end by 4 bases, with 10 bases between. There are 12 residues in the CDR3. Germline loops: CDR1 SEHNR, CDR2 FQNEAQ (reference sequence). The CDR3 DNA is TGTGCCAGCACGCAGGATGGCTATGGCTACACCTTC. This sequence encodes CASTQDGYGYTF.

The table lists this clonotype with a few counts. V and J are TRBV2 and TRBJ2-3; D is possibly TRBD2 (5 bases). From germline, CDR1 is SNHLY and CDR2 FYNNEI. V was clipped by 3 bases and J by 2 bases, with 9 bases between them. The CDR3 has 14 amino acids. CDR3 bases: TGTGCCAGCAGTGAGTGGGGAGTCACAGATACGCAGTATTTT. As protein: CASSEWGVTDTQYF. The full variable domain, with the rest looked up from reference TRBV2 and TRBJ2-3, is EPEVTQTPSHQVTQMGQEVILRCVPISNHLYFYWYRQILGQKVEFLVSFYNNEISEKSEIFDDQFSVERPDGSNFTLKIRSTKLEDSAMYFCASSEWGVTDTQYFGPGTRLTVL.

The DNA of the CDR3 is TGTGCCTGGAGGAAGGGGCACGGGGAGCTGTTTTTT. Residues: CAWRKGHGELFF. The gene calls are TRBV30 and TRBJ2-2; perhaps TRBD1 as D (5 bases). The germline V and J ends were trimmed by 3 bases and 7 bases, with 9 bases remaining between them. The CDR3 contains 12 residues. Germline V lookup: CDR1 GTSNPN, CDR2 SVGIG (reference sequence).

This clonotype showed up just a few times. This chain connects TRBV6-2 or TRBV6-3 to TRBJ2-1, with 9 nucleotides matching TRBD2. Per the germline V gene, CDR1 is MNHEY and CDR2 is SVGEGT. The ends lost 2 bases at V and 4 bases at J; junction bases unmatched: 6. The CDR3 sequence is 16 residues long. In nucleotides, the CDR3 is TGTGCCAGCAGTTACGGACTGACTAGCGGATACAATGAGCAGTTCTTC. It encodes CASSYGLTSGYNEQFF.

This chain connects TRBV21-1 to TRBJ1-5. TRBV21-1 is a documented pseudogene. There are 14 residues in the CDR3. The CDR3 bases are TGTGCCAGCAGCAAAGGGGAGGGCAATCAGCCCCAGCATTTT. It translates to CASSKGEGNQPQHF.

The genes are TRBV4-1 and TRBJ2-1; the D gene is possibly TRBD2 (6 bases). The CDR3 is 14 amino acids. V was shortened by 2 bases and J by 6 bases, with 11 bases between the two germline ends. From germline, CDR1 is MGHRA and CDR2 YSYEKL. CDR3 nucleotides: TGCGCCAGCAGCCAATTGGCTAGCGTCAATGAGCAGTTCTTC. Its protein is CASSQLASVNEQFF.

For this clonotype: The junction departs from the called germline gene at one end, perhaps through a read error. The chain employs TRBV3-1 and TRBJ2-3; maybe TRBD2 (5 bases). Germline V gene lookup returns CDR1 LGHDT and CDR2 YNNKEL (reference sequence). This CDR3 contains 14 residues. Here the CDR3 reads CASTSAGGTDTQYF. As DNA, the CDR3 is TGTGCCAGCACCTCGGCGGGTGGCACGGATACGCAGTATTTT.

V and J are TRBV13 and TRBJ2-7, with a tentative D call TRBD2 (6 bases). The CDR3 has 17 residues. Germline V gene lookup returns CDR1 PRHDT and CDR2 FYEKMQ (reference sequence). The germline V and J ends were trimmed by 1 base and 0 bases, with 16 bases remaining between them. CDR3 bases: TGTGCCAGCAGCTTAGTTGGGGGGAGGTTAAACTCCTACGAGCAGTACTTC. This gives the protein CASSLVGGRLNSYEQYF.

About this clonotype itself: A much larger clone lies one base from this, so it may be a read error. J is TRBJ2-7 and V is TRBV9; D ambiguous. V was pared by 0 bases and J by 12 bases, with 22 bases between. In germline, CDR1 is SGDLS, CDR2 YYNGEE. The CDR3 has 15 amino acids. Here the CDR3 DNA reads TGTGCCAGCAGCGTAGCCCCAGGACGACGTGAGACCCTGTACTTC. This gives the protein CASSVAPGRRETLYF.

This clonotype came up many times. CDR3 nucleotide sequence: TGTGCCATCAGGGAAACGACCGCCGAGCAGTTCTTC. Protein: CAIRETTAEQFF. The chain links TRBV10-3 to TRBJ2-1; D ambiguous. The germline gives CDR1 ENHRY, CDR2 SYGVKD. This CDR3 comprises 12 residues. V was pared by 6 bases and J by 10 bases, with 13 bases between.

In its sample, this clonotype was seen a few times. The gene calls are TRBV2 and TRBJ2-3; 8 positions agree with TRBD1. V was clipped by 6 bases and J by 1 base; unmatched bases: 3. This CDR3 has 14 amino acids. Per the germline V gene, CDR1 is SNHLY and CDR2 is FYNNEI. The CDR3 sequence: CASRGTGGTDTQYF. CDR3 DNA: TGTGCCAGCAGGGGGACAGGCGGCACAGATACGCAGTATTTT.

The CDR3 loop is CAWKGERTQYF. CDR3 DNA: TGTGCCTGGAAGGGAGAACGTACGCAGTATTTT. The chain has TRBV30 and TRBJ2-3, with D maybe TRBD2 (5 bases). V dropped 4 bases and J dropped 8 bases, with 10 bases sitting between them. The CDR3 loop spans 11 amino acids. Germline CDR1 GTSNPN, CDR2 SVGIG (reference sequence).

As for this clonotype: A much larger clone is a single base away; this may be a read error. V is TRBV27 and J is TRBJ1-1; D remains unclear. This CDR3 comprises 13 residues. The germline gives CDR1 MNHEY, CDR2 SMNVEV (reference sequence). V was pared by 6 bases and J by 0 bases, with 8 bases between. DNA for the CDR3: TGTGCCAGCAGACCCGACATGAACACTGAAGCTTTCTTT. Protein product: CASRPDMNTEAFF.

The DNA for the CDR3 is TGTGCCAGCAGCCAAGAGCGACTAGCGGGAGCTGGGGCCAACGTCCTGACTTTC. The encoded protein is CASSQERLAGAGANVLTF. This rearrangement joins TRBV3-1 to TRBJ2-6; 12 nucleotides line up with TRBD2. CDR1 and CDR2 from the germline V gene are LGHDT and YNNKEL (reference sequence). This CDR3 has 18 amino acids. The ends lost 0 bases at V and 2 bases at J; junction bases unmatched: 2.

The rearrangement joins TRBV12-3 or TRBV12-4 to TRBJ2-3, with 7 bases aligning to TRBD2. This CDR3 region has 16 residues. The ends lost 3 bases at V and 11 bases at J; junction bases unmatched: 17. The CDR3 DNA follows: TGTGCCAGCAGTTTGAAGGCTAGCGGAAAAGCAGATGTGCAGTATTTT. As protein: CASSLKASGKADVQYF.

This rearrangement joins TRBV5-6 to TRBJ2-7; TRBD2 matches 9 bases. V gave up 4 bases and J gave up 2 bases; unmatched junction bases: 4. CDR3 length equals 14 residues. Looked up from germline, CDR1 is SGHDT and CDR2 is YYEEEE. CDR3 nucleotide sequence: TGTGCCAGCAGCATTAGCGGGAGAACCTACGAGCAGTACTTC. Amino acids: CASSISGRTYEQYF.

Regarding this clonotype: A read error may account for a junction end that differs from germline. This chain connects TRBV6-2 or TRBV6-3 to TRBJ1-1, with D possibly being TRBD1 (5 bases). The germline gives CDR1 MNHEY, CDR2 SVGEGT. The CDR3 is 14 amino acids. CDR3 sequence (DNA): TGTGCCAGCAGTCCAGCATCGATTGGGACTGAAGTTTTCTTT. Amino acid sequence: CASSPASIGTEVFF.

This clonotype was detected many times. This chain connects TRBV4-1 to TRBJ2-1; D uncertain. The CDR3 sequence is 14 residues long. CDR1 is MGHRA, CDR2 YSYEKL, per germline. Trimming pared 1 base from V and 9 bases from J, leaving 13 bases between. The CDR3 protein is CASSQGHSWGEQFF. Here the CDR3 DNA reads TGCGCCAGCAGCCAAGGCCATTCCTGGGGTGAGCAGTTCTTC.

This rearrangement joins TRBV10-3 to TRBJ2-7; D is undetermined. Trimming pared 6 bases from V and 3 bases from J, leaving 12 bases between. The CDR3 has 13 amino acids. Germline CDR1 reads ENHRY; CDR2 reads SYGVKD. The CDR3 bases are TGTGCCATCAGCTCCGACCAATACTACGAGCAGTACTTC. It yields the protein CAISSDQYYEQYF.

The chain is built from TRBV7-3 and TRBJ2-2; D unclear. CDR3 size: 15 residues. Per germline, CDR1 SGHTA and CDR2 FQGTGA. V dropped 4 bases and J dropped 6 bases, with 15 bases sitting between them. As DNA, the CDR3 is TGTGCCAGCAGCTCCACGTCCGGGTGGGCCGGGGAGCTGTTTTTT. Translating gives CASSSTSGWAGELFF.